Listed here is a single TCR beta chain. Its antigen remains unidentified. These data belong to a study of T cell responses to AZD1222 COVID-19 vaccine. The data were produced by immunoSEQ multiplex PCR, yet TCRdb's version contains in-frame clones alone and is incomplete. Among 120,000 to 150,000 clones listed, about 86% were seen once. The germline V and J ends were trimmed by 6 bases and 5 bases, with 7 bases remaining between them. The CDR3 length is 11 residues. Overall study results and limits: Targets within unmutated variant regions were reportedly found for nearly half of spike-specific TCRs.

The clonotype originates from an adult who received the AZD1222 COVID-19 vaccine. This chain uses TRBV12-3 or TRBV12-4 with TRBJ1-1; D unclear. The sequencing here drew on peripheral blood, taken 28 days after the second AZD1222 dose. DNA of the CDR3: TGTGCCAGCAGCTTCGGAACTGAAGCTTTCTTT. Its protein product is CASSFGTEAFF.